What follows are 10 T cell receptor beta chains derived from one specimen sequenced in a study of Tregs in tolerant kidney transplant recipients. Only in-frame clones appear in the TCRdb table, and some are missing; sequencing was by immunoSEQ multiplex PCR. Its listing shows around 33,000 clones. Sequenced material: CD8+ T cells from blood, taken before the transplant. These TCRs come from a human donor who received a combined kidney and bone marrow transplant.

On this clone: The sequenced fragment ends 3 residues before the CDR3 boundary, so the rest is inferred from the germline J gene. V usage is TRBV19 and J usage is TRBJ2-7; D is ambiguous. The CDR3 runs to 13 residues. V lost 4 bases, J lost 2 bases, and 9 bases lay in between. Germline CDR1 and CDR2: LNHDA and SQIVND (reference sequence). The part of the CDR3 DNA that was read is TGTGCCAGTAGTAGGCGGAATGCCTACGAG. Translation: CASSRRNAYE. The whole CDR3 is CASSRRNAYEQYF.

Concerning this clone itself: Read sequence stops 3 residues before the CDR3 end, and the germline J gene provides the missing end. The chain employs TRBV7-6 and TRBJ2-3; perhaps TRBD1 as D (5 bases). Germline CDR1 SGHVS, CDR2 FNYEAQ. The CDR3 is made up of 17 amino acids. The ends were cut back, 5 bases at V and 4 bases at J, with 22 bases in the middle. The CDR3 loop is CASSANRSTSRADTQYF. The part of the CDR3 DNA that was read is TGTGCCAGCAGCGCAAACAGGTCCACGAGTAGAGCAGATACG.

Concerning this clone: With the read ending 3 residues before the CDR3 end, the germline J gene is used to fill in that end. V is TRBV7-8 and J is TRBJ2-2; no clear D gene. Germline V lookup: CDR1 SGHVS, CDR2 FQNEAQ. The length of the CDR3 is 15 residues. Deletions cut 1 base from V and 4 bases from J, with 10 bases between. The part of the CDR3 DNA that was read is TGTGCCAGCAGCTTAGTCCTAGTTACCACCGGGGAG. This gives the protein CASSLVLVTTGE. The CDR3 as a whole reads CASSLVLVTTGELFF.

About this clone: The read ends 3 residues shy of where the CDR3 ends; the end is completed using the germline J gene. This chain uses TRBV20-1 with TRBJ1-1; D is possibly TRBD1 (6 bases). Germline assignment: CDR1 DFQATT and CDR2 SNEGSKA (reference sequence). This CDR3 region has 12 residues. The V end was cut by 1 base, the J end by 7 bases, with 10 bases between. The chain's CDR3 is CSARGDMNEAFF. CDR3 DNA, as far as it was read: TGCAGTGCTAGAGGGGACATGAATGAA.

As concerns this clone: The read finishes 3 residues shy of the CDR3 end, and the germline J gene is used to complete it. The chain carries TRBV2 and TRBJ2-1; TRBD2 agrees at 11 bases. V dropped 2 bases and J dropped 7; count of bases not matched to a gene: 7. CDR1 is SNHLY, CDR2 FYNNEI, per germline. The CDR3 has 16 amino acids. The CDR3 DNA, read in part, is TGTGCCAGCAGTGAACAACTAGCGGGGGACACGAATGAG. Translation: CASSEQLAGDTNE. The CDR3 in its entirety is CASSEQLAGDTNEQFF.

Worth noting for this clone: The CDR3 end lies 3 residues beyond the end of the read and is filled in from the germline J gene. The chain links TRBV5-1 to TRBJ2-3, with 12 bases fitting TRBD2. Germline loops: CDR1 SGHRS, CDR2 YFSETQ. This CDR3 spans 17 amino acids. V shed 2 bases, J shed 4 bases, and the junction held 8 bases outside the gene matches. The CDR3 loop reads CASSLARLAGDPDTQYF. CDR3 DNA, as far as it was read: TGCGCCAGCAGCTTAGCCCGACTAGCGGGAGACCCAGATACG.

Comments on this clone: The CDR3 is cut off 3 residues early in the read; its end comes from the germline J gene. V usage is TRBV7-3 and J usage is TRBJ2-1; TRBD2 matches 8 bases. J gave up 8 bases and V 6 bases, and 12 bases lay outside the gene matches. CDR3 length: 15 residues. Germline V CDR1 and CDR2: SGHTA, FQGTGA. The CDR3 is CASSPAGTSLDEQFF. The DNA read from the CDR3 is TGTGCCAGCAGTCCGGCGGGGACTAGTCTCGATGAG.

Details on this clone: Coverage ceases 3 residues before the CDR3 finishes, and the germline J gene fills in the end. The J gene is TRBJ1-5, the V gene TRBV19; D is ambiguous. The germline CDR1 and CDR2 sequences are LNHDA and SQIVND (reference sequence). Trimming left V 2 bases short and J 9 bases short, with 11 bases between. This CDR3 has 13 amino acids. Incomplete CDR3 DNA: TGTGCCAGTAGTATAACAGTGGGCACGCCC. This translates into CASSITVGTP. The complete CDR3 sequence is CASSITVGTPQHF.

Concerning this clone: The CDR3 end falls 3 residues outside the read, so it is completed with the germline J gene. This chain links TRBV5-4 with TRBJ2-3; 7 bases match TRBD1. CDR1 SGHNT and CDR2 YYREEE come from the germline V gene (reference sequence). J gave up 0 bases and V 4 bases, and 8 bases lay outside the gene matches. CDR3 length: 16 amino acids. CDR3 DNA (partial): TGTGCCAGCAGCACCCTCCGGGACAGTAGCACAGATACG. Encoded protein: CASSTLRDSSTDT. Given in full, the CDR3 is CASSTLRDSSTDTQYF.

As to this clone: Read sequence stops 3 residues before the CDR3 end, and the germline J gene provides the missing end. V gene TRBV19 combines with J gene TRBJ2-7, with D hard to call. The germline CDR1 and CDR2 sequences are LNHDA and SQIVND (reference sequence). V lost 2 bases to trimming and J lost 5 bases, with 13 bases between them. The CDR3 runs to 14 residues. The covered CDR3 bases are TGTGCCAGTAGTATAAGGGCAGGCAACAACGAG. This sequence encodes CASSIRAGNNE. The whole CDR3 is CASSIRAGNNEQYF.